Sequencing of this T cell receptor beta chain was carried out in a study of blood T cell repertoires in COVID-19 (dated by TCRdb to 2018 to 2020). For the wider study: Collaborator samples came from the United States, Italy and Spain and covered acute and convalescent phases of COVID-19. The material from the prospective study consisted of cDNA or gDNA derived from T cells, B-cell-depleted T cells, or PBMCs. Deeply sampled blood TCRbeta repertoires from subjects exposed to, actively infected with, or recovered from COVID-19 were included in the dataset. The samples were drawn from the first 160 participants of the ongoing ImmuneRACE study and from 950 to 1,500 subjects provided by 6 global collaborators. The repertoires were released in a freely available public database meant as a resource for research on the immune response to SARS-CoV-2. Where available, HLA class I and class II types were obtained from metadata supplied by the sample provider rather than from assay-based typing. The sample metadata nearly always contained a de-identified subject ID, COVID-19 status, age in years and sex.

V trim: 1 base; J trim: 4 bases; unmatched bases: 1. The germline V gene (reference sequence) sets CDR1 to GTSNPN and CDR2 to SVGIG. The CDR3 starts with the cysteine, ends with the phenylalanine, and has 13 residues. The CDR3 DNA has 39 bases and is translated from base 1. Concerning this clone: Its antigen specificity is not known. It has no much larger one-base neighbor in the sample; base qualities were not kept.

The immunoSEQ Assay, a bias-controlled multiplex PCR, was used to amplify TCRbeta CDR3 regions from genomic DNA. As for how the authors treated the data: Nucleated cell counts per sample were estimated from amplification of reference gene primers within the assay. To quantify the absolute abundance of each unique TCRbeta CDR3 rearrangement, sequence reads were collapsed and filtered. For each sample, productive Simpson clonality was calculated as the square root of Simpson's diversity index across productive rearrangements. TCRdb took this table from immuneACCESS and kept in-frame rearrangements with V and J called. Such tables lack part of the clones; where checked against another copy, unresolved V genes explain under half of the gap, and the rest is unexplained. The V and J calls and clone size were taken over from that table, and D and trimming were inferred from the DNA. Within this sample are about 240,000 clones, with roughly nine tenths of them counted one time only. The ten largest clones take up around 5.9% of the sample.

The study at large found these results: The quantity of clinical and demographic metadata differed by source and by participant and was supplied without curation.

The collaborating institutions used their own protocols to collect whole blood in K2EDTA tubes. For TCRbeta analysis, collaborators shipped samples in one of three forms: frozen whole blood, isolated PBMCs, or DNA extracted from either of those sample types. The source is a man between 60 and 75 years old with acute or convalescent COVID-19. Recombination linked TRBV30 to TRBJ2-1; 7 bases in between match TRBD1. The sample consisted of peripheral blood. The sequence in DNA is TGTGCCTGGAGTGGGGACAGATACAATGAGCAGTTCTTC. This yields the protein CAWSGDRYNEQFF.